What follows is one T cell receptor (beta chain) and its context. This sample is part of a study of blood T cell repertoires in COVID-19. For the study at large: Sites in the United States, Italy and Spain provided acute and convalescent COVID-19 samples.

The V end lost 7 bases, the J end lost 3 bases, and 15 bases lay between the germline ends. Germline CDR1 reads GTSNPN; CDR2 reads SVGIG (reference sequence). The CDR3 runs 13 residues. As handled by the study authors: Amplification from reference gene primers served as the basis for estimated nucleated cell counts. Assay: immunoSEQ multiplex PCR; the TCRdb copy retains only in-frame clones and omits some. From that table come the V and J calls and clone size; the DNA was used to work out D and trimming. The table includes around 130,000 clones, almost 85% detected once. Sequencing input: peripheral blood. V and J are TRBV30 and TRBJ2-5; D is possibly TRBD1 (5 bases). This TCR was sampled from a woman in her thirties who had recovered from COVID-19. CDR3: CALIWGREETQYF. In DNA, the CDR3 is TGTGCCTTAATTTGGGGCAGGGAAGAGACCCAGTACTTC.